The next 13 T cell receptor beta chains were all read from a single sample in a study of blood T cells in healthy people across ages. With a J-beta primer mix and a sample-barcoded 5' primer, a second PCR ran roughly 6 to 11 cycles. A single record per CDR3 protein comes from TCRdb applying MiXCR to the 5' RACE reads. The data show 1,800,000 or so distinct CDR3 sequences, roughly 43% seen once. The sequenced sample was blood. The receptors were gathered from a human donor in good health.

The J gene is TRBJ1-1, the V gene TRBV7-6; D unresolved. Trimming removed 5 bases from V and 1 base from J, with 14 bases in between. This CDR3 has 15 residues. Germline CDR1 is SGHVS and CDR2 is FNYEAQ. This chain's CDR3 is CASSLTDDGNTEAFF. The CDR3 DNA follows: TGTGCCAGCAGCCTAACCGATGACGGGAACACTGAAGCTTTCTTT.

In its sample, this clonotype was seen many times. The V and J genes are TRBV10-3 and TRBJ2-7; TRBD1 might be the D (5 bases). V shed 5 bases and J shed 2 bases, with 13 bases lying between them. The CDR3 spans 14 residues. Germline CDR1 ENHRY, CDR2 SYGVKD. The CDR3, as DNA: TGTGCCATCAGTTCCAGGACACGGGCCTACGAGCAGTACTTC. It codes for CAISSRTRAYEQYF.

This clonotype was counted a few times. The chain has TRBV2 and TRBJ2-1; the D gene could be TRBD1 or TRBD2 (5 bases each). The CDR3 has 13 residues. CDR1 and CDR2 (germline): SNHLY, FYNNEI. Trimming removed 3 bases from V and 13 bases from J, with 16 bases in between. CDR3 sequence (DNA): TGTGCCAGCAGTGACTCCAGCAGGGACGGCCAGTTCTTC. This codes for CASSDSSRDGQFF.

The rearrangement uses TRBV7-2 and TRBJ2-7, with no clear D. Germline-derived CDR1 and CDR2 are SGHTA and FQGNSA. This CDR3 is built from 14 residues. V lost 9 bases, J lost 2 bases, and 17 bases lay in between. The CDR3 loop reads CASSPGGLPYEQYF. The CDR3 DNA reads TGTGCCAGTTCCCCGGGCGGTTTGCCCTACGAGCAGTACTTC. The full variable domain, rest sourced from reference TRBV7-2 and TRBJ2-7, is GAGVSQSPSNKVTEKGKDVELRCDPISGHTALYWYRQSLGQGLEFLIYFQGNSAPDKSGLPSDRFSAERTGGSVSTLTIQRTQQEDSAVYLCASSPGGLPYEQYFGPGTRLTVT.

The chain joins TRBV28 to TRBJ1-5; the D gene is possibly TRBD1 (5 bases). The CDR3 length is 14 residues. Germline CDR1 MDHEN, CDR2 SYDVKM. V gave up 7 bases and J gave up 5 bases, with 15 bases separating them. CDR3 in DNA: TGTGCCAGCACGCTCGGGCAGGGCGATCAGCCCCAGCATTTT. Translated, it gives CASTLGQGDQPQHF.

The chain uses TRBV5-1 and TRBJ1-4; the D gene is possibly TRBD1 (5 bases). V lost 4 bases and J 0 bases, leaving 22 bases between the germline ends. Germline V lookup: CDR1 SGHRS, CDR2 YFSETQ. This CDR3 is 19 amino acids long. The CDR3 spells CASSPYGWDDGATNEKLFF. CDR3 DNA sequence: TGCGCCAGCAGCCCTTATGGTTGGGACGACGGTGCAACTAATGAAAAACTGTTTTTT.

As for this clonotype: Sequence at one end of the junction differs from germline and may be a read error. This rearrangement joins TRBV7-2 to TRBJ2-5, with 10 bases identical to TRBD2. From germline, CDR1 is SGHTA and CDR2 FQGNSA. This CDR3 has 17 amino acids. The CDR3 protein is CVSSSRGSGRLQETQYF. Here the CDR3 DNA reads TGTGTCAGCAGCTCCAGAGGTAGCGGGAGGCTACAAGAGACCCAGTACTTC.

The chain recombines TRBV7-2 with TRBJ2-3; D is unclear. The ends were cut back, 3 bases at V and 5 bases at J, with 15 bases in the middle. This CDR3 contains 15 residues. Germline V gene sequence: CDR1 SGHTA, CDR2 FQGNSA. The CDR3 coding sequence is TGTGCCAGCAGCTTGGAACCCTTGGGCGTAGATACGCAGTATTTT. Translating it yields CASSLEPLGVDTQYF.

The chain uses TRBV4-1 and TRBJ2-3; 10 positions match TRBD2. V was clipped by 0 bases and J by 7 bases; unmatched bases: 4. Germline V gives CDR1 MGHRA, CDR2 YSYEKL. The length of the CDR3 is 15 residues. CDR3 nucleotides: TGCGCCAGCAGCCAAGAACTAGCGGGGTGGTATACGCAGTATTTT. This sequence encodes CASSQELAGWYTQYF.

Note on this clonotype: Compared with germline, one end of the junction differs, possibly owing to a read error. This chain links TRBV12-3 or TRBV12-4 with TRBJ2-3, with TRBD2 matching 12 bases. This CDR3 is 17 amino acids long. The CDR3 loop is CASSFSPLAGGTDTEYF. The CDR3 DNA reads TGTGCCAGCAGTTTTAGCCCCCTAGCGGGGGGGACAGATACGGAGTATTTT.

The CDR3: CSVDLRTAYNEQFF. The CDR3 DNA reads TGCAGCGTTGACCTTCGGACCGCCTACAATGAGCAGTTCTTC. The chain uses TRBV29-1 and TRBJ2-1, with no clear D. The length of the CDR3 is 14 residues. Germline CDR1 reads SQVTM; CDR2 reads ANQGSEA. V lost 3 bases to trimming and J lost 2 bases, with 11 bases between them.

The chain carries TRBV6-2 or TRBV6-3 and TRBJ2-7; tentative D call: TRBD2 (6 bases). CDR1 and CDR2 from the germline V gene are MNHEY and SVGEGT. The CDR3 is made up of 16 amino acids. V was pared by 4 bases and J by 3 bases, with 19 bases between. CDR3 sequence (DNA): TGTGCCAGCAGTTGGGGCTTTGGGGGACTGAACTACGAGCAGTACTTC. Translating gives CASSWGFGGLNYEQYF.

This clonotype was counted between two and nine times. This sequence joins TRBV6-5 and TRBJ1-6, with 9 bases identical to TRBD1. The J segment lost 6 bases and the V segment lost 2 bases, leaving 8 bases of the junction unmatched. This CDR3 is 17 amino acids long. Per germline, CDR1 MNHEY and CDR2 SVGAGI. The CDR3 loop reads CASSYAGTGQSNSPLHF. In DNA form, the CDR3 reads TGTGCCAGCAGTTACGCGGGGACAGGGCAGAGTAATTCACCCCTCCACTTT.